This note documents a single T cell receptor beta chain sequence. Its specific antigen is unknown. Base quality data are lacking; no much larger clone is found one base away. To be included, a participant needed at least one PBMC sample from before ART initiation plus at least two post-ART samples. Every participant with HIV received treatment in the United States of America. Cryopreserved samples of about 0.95-10 million PBMC were thawed and washed before DNA extraction. At the time of the earliest PBMC sample for each participant with HIV, ages ranged from about 23 to 60 years. Per participant, PBMC samples came from 1-4 timepoints prior to ART initiation and 2-8 timepoints following ART initiation, for a median of 7 samples. Serial HIV viral load, CD4+ T-cell count, ART history and demographic data were obtained for every participant. Using a Qiagen kit on a QIAcube, genomic DNA was extracted from unsorted PBMC, with samples processed in batches of 12.

The immunoSEQ hsTCRB v3.0 assay was used at survey level resolution to sequence the TRB variable region. A depth of roughly 35,000-50,000 T-cell genomes per sample was targeted for TRB sequencing. An Illumina MiSeq with a v3 150-cycle kit was used to sequence the pooled TRB libraries. In the authors' own workflow: Analysis of repertoires was carried out in R inside a reproducible Nextflow workflow spanning QC, data transformation and analysis. LymphoSeq2, an R package for exploring AIRR-Seq data, was used to implement custom analyses. A handful of samples yielding fewer than 5000 total TRB sequences were excluded, leaving roughly 200 analyzed HIV repertoires. Among the 180 to 200 retained HIV repertoires, 59 were collected before ART initiation and 129 after ART initiation. Repertoires were downsampled to 5000 TRB nucleotide sequences, with summary statistics averaged over 100 downsampling iterations. TRB sequences were retained for analysis only if CDR3 regions of at least seven amino acids were present. Two measures captured diversity: a Shannon entropy-derived clonality score and the Gini coefficient. In the repertoire networks, any two of the top 5000 CDR3 amino acid sequences were connected whenever the two sequences differed by an edit distance of one. Antigen specificity groups and MHC restriction were predicted for TRB CDR3 amino acid sequences with GLIPH2. CDR3 amino acid sequences were matched against VDJdb and McPAS-TCR to flag known CMV, EBV, HIV or tissue antigen associations. Pre-ART, post-ART and control groups were compared with Wilcoxon signed-rank tests and Holm-Bonferroni correction. In its TCRdb copy, this immuneACCESS table keeps in-frame sequences only and misses some clones. Where compared with another copy, unresolved V genes explain less than half of these, and the others have no known cause. V and J calls and clone size are those listed in that table; D and trimming were worked out from the DNA. This sample has 40,000 to 60,000 clones in its table, and about 80% of those were observed once. The ten top clones hold 3% of the sample.

Spanning cysteine to phenylalanine, the CDR3 consists of 15 amino acids. Only the CDR3 DNA stays, 45 bases, in frame from base 1. The germline V gene provides CDR1 SGHTA and CDR2 FQGNSA. At the junction V is shortened by 5 bases and J by 6 bases, with 18 bases in between. The data were obtained in a study of long-term antiretroviral therapy in people with HIV (dated by TCRdb to between 2021 and 2024). The study in broad terms: Collection of the earliest samples took place about a decade ahead of the 2015 WHO recommendation for immediate ART, at a time when ART was typically delayed until CD4 counts fell. A retrospective serial study tested whether ART initiation and durable HIV suppression were associated with changes in peripheral blood TRB repertoire composition and diversity. A total of around 200 cryopreserved PBMC samples were contributed to the cohort by 30 adults with confirmed HIV infection, with samples collected serially over a mean of roughly six years (range 1-12). About 40% of the roughly 30 participants with HIV were female. No cross-contamination during QIAcube processing turned up in test extractions that ran a monoclonal T-cell line alongside 33 polyclonal samples.

Study-wide findings and limitations: Samples dated from 2004 to 2017, and the ART regimens used may be less effective than current ones. Inferences about post-ART repertoire changes were limited because no data were available on ART adherence, viral resistance or therapy changes. CDR3 length ranges in HIV repertoires were narrower than in controls, and network structure suggested an antigen-experienced repertoire with only a slight naive shift after ART. ART initiation was associated with a significant increase in TRB diversity, but diversity stayed significantly below transplant donor controls even after long-term ART. Because pre-ART samples had limited cell numbers, unsorted PBMC were profiled rather than sorted CD4+ and CD8+ T cells. Limited PBMC availability meant only the TCR beta chain was sequenced, without alpha chain pairing. Expanded TRB clones identified before ART initiation dominated the repertoire at all time points, although this dominance fluctuated and declined in many PLHIV after ART.

Here the chain combines TRBV7-2 and TRBJ2-3, with TRBD2 perhaps the D gene, on 5 matching bases. Sequenced material: unsorted PBMCs, taken 0.8 years after starting antiretroviral therapy. The TCR originated in a woman between 18 and 29 years old with HIV. For the CDR3, the sequence is CASSRAGGPWDTQYF. The nucleotide sequence is given as TGTGCCAGCAGCCGCGCCGGAGGTCCATGGGATACGCAGTATTTT.